This note documents a single T cell receptor beta chain sequence. As yet, its antigen is unknown. The data are from a study of blood T cells in healthy people across ages. The overall study: Every two T cells gave about one barcoded beta molecule via template switching.

Looked up from germline, CDR1 is SEHNR and CDR2 is FQNEAQ (reference sequence). The CDR3 is made up of 15 amino acids. V lost 1 base to trimming and J lost 6 bases, with 13 bases between them. Whole-study findings and limits: Roughly linear age-related decline in beta diversity appeared, significant by age 40. More naive CD4+ cells and higher diversity marked long-lived donors relative to aged donors. Shifts in expanded clonotypes may have been confounded by donor CMV status, which was unknown.

With a J-beta primer mix and a sample-barcoded 5' primer, a second PCR ran about 6 to 11 cycles. TCRdb passed the 5' RACE reads through MiXCR, listing each CDR3 protein once. There are over 1,300,000 distinct CDR3 sequences in the sample; around 59% occur only once, and roughly 7% lies in the top ten. The sample consisted of blood. The V call is TRBV7-9, the J call TRBJ2-1, with D possibly being TRBD2 (6 bases). This clonotype was sampled from a man between 18 and 35 years old in good health. In DNA form, the CDR3 reads TGTGCCAGCAGCTTAGTTGGGACTCCCCCCAATGAGCAGTTCTTC. Translated: CASSLVGTPPNEQFF.